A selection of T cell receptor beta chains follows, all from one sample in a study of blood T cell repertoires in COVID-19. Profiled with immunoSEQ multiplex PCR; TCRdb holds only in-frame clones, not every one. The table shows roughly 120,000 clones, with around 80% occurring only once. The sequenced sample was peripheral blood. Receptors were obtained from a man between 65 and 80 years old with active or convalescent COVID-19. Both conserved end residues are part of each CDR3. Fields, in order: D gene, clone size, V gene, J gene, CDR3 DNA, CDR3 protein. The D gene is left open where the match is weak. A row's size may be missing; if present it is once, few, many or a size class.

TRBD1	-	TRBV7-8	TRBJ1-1	TGTGCCAGCAGCTCCGGGAGGGACAGTTGGTACACTGAAGCTTTCTTT	CASSSGRDSWYTEAFF
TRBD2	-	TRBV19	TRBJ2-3	TGTGCCAGTAGCGACCTGACGACTAGCGGGAGGGCCGTAGATACGCAGTATTTT	CASSDLTTSGRAVDTQYF
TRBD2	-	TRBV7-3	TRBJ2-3	TGTGCCAGCAGCCCCCTAGCGGGCCCGGACACAGATACGCAGTATTTT	CASSPLAGPDTDTQYF
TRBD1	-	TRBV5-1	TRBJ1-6	TGCGCCAGCAGCTCCGGGACAGGGTATAATTCACCCTTCCACTTT	CASSSGTGYNSPFHF
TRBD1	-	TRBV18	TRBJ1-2	TGTGCCAGCCCTAAGACAGGGAGTGGCTACACCTTC	CASPKTGSGYTF
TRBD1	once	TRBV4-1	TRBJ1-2	TGCGCCAGCAGCCTAAGCACAGGGGACTTTAACTATGGCTACACCTTC	CASSLSTGDFNYGYTF
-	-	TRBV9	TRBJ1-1	TGTGCCAGCAGCGTAGCCTTAAACACTGAAGCTTTCTTT	CASSVALNTEAFF
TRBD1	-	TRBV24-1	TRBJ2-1	TGTGCCACCAGTGATCCCCGACAGGGACGGGATGAGCAGTTCTTC	CATSDPRQGRDEQFF
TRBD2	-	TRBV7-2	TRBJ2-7	TGTGCCAGCAGCTTATGGGCGGGGGGACCCTACGAGCAGTACTTC	CASSLWAGGPYEQYF
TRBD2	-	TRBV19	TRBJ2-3	TGTGCCAGTAGTATAGATGGGATGAGTAGCGGGAGGGGGCCGGGCACAGATACGCAGTATTTT	CASSIDGMSSGRGPGTDTQYF
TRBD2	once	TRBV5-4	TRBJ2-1	TGTGCCAGCAGCTCGCGGACTAGCGGGGGGGCCTGGTCCTACAATGAGCAGTTCTTC	CASSSRTSGGAWSYNEQFF
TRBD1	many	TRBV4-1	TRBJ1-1	TGCGCCAGCAGCCGGGACAGGACTGAAGCTTTCTTT	CASSRDRTEAFF
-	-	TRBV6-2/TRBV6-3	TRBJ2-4	TGTGCCAGCAGTTACTCGGGACAAAGGACGGCCCATGAAAACATTCAGTACTTC	CASSYSGQRTAHENIQYF
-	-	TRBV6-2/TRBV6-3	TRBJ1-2	TGTGCCAGCAGTTACTCGCTACAGCCCGAGAACTATGGCTACACCTTC	CASSYSLQPENYGYTF
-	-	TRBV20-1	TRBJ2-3	TGCAGTGCTACTAGCGTTGATACGCAGTATTTT	CSATSVDTQYF
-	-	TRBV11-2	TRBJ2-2	TGTGCCAGCAGCTTAGCCAGAAACACCGGGGAGCTGTTTTTT	CASSLARNTGELFF
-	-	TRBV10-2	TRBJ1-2	TGCGCCAGCAGTGAGTCGAGAGCTAACTATGGCTACACCTTC	CASSESRANYGYTF
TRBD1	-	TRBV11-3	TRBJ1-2	TGTGCCAGCAGCACCGGGACAGGGGGTCGAGGCTACACCTTC	CASSTGTGGRGYTF
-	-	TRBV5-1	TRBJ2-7	TGCGCCAGCAAAGTTGGGCATAGGGGTGGATTGGACGAGCAGTACTTC	CASKVGHRGGLDEQYF
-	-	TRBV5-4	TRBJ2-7	TGTGCCAGCAGAATAGGGGGCTCCTACGAGCAGTACTTC	CASRIGGSYEQYF
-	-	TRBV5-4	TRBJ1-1	TGTGCCAGCAGCTTGGAGGCGGGTGAAGCTTTCTTT	CASSLEAGEAFF
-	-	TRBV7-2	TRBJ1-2	TGTGCCAGCAGCTTAGCGCTGGGGGGTGGCTACACCTTC	CASSLALGGGYTF
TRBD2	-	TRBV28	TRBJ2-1	TGTGCCAGCAGTTGGGGACTAGCGGGTTACAATGAGCAGTTCTTC	CASSWGLAGYNEQFF
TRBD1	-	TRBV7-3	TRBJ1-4	TGTGCCAGCAGCCCCACTACGATAAAGACAGGGGAAGAAAAACTGTTTTTT	CASSPTTIKTGEEKLFF
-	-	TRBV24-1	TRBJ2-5	TGTGCCACCAGTGACTCCGGAGGGTCAGAGACCCAGTACTTC	CATSDSGGSETQYF
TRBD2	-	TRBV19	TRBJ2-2	TGTGCCAGTAGTCCCGGGACTAGCGGGAGAGGAAGGGAGCTGTTTTTT	CASSPGTSGRGRELFF
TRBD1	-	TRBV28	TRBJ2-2	TGTGCCAGCAGTTCTCCCCAGGGGGCAGGGACCGGGGAGCTGTTTTTT	CASSSPQGAGTGELFF
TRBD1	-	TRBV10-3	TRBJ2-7	TGTGCCACCCGATCGACAGGGATCGAGCAGTACTTC	CATRSTGIEQYF
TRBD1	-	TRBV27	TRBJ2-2	TGTGCCAGCAGTTTTAGTGCGAGGGGGACAGGCACCGGGGAGCTGTTTTTT	CASSFSARGTGTGELFF
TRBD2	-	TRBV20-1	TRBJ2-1	TGCAGTGCTAGTGGTAGCGGGAATATTGAGCAGTTCTTC	CSASGSGNIEQFF
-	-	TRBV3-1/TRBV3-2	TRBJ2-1	TGTGCCAGCAGCCAAGATAGGGGGTGGGTCAATGAGCAGTTCTTC	CASSQDRGWVNEQFF